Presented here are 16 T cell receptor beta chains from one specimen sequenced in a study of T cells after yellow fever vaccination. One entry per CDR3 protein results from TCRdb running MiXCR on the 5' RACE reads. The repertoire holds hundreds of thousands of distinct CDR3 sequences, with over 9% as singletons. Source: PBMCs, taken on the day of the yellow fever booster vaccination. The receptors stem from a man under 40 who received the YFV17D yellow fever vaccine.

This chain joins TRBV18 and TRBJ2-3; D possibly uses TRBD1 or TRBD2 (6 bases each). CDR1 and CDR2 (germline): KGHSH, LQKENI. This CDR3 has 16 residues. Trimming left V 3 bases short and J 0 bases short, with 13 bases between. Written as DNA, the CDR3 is TGTGCCAGCTCACCCTTATTAGGGGGGAGCACAGATACGCAGTATTTT. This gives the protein CASSPLLGGSTDTQYF.

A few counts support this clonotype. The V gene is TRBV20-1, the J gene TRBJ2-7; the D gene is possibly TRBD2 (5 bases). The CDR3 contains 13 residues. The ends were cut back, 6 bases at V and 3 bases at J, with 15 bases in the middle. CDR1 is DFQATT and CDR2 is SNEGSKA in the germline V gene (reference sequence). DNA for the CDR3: TGCAGTGCCCCGACCAATGCGGGCTACGAGCAGTACTTC. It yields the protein CSAPTNAGYEQYF.

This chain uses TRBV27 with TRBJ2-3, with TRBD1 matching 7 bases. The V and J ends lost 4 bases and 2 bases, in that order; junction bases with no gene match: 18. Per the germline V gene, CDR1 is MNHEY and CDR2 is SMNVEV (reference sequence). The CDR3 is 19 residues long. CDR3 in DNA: TGTGCCAGCAGTTCCCGCCGGACGACCGGGGACAGAGACACAGATACGCAGTATTTT. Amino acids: CASSSRRTTGDRDTDTQYF.

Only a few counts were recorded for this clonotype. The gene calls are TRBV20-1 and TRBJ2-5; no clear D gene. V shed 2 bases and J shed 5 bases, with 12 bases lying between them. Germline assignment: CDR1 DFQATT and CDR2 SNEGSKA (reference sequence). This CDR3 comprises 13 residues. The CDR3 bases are TGCAGTGCTAGACTCGGCCATCGGGAGACCCAGTACTTC. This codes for CSARLGHRETQYF.

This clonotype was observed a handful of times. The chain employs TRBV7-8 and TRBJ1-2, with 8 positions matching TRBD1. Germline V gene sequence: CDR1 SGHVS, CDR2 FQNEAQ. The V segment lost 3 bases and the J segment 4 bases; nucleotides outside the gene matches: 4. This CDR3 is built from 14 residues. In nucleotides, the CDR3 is TGTGCCAGCAGCTTGGGACAGGCGACCTATGGCTACACCTTC. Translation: CASSLGQATYGYTF.

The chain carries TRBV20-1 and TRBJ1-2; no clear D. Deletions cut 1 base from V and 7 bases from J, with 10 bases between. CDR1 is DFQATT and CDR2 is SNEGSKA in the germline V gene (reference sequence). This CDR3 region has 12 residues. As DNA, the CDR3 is TGCAGTGCTAGAGTTGGAGGGCTTGGCTACACCTTC. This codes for CSARVGGLGYTF.

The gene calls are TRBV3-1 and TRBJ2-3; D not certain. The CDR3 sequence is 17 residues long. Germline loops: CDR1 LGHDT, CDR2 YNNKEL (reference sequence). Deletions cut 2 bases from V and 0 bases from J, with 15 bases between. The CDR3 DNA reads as TGTGCCAGCAGCCAAAACGCACCGGCACAGAGCACAGATACGCAGTATTTT. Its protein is CASSQNAPAQSTDTQYF.

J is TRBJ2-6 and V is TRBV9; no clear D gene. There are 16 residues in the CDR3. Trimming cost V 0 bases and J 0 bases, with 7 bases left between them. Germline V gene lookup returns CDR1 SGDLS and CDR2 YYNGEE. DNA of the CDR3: TGTGCCAGCAGCGTAGGGCTAAGCTCTGGGGCCAACGTCCTGACTTTC. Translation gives CASSVGLSSGANVLTF.

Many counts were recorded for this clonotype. DNA for the CDR3: TGCGCCAGCAGCTGGGGACTAGCGGGAGGAGAGACCCAGTACTTC. Residues: CASSWGLAGGETQYF. The chain combines TRBV5-1 with TRBJ2-5, with 15 positions matching TRBD2. V lost 3 bases to trimming and J lost 4 bases; unmatched junction nucleotides: 1. The CDR3 sequence is 15 residues long. From germline, CDR1 is SGHRS and CDR2 YFSETQ.

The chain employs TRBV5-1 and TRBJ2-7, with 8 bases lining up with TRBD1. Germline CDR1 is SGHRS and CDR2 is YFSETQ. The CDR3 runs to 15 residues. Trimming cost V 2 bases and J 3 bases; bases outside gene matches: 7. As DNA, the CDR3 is TGCGCCAGCAGCTTTTCGACAGGGGTAATCTACGAGCAGTACTTC. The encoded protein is CASSFSTGVIYEQYF.

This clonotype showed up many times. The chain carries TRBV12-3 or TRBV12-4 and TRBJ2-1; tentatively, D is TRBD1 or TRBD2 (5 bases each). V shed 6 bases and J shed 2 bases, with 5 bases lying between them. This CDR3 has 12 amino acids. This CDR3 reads CASRGPYNEQFF. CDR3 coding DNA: TGTGCCAGCAGGGGACCCTACAATGAGCAGTTCTTC.

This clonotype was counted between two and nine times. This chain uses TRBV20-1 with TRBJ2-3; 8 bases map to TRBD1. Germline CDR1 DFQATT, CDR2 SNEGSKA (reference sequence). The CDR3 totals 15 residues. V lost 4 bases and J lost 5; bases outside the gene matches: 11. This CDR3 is CSANPDREYGDTQYF. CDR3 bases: TGCAGTGCTAACCCGGACAGGGAATATGGAGATACGCAGTATTTT.

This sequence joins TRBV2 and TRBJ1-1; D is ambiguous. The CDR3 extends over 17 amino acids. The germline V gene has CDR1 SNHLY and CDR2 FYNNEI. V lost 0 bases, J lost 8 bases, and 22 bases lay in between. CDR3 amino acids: CASSEALRTVADREAFF. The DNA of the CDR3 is TGTGCCAGCAGTGAAGCGCTTCGTACGGTAGCAGATAGGGAAGCTTTCTTT.

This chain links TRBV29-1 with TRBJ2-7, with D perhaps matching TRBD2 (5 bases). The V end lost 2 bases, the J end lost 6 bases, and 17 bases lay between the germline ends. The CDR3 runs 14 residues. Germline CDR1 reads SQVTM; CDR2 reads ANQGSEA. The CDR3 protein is CSVEISAGVGEQYF. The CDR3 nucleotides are TGCAGCGTTGAAATCTCGGCGGGCGTAGGCGAGCAGTACTTC.

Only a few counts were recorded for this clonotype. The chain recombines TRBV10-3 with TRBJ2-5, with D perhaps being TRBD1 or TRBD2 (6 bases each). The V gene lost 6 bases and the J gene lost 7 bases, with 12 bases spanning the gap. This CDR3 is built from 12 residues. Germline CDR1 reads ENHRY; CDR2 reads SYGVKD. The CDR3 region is CAIRPEGGTQYF. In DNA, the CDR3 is TGTGCCATCAGGCCGGAGGGGGGGACCCAGTACTTC.

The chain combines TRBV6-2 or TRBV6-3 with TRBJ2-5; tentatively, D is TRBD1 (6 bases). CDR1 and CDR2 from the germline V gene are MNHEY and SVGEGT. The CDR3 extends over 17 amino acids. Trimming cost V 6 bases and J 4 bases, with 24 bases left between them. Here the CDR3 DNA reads TGTGCCAGCAGACCCTACAGGGACCGCGGAGTCCGAGAGACCCAGTACTTC. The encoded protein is CASRPYRDRGVRETQYF.